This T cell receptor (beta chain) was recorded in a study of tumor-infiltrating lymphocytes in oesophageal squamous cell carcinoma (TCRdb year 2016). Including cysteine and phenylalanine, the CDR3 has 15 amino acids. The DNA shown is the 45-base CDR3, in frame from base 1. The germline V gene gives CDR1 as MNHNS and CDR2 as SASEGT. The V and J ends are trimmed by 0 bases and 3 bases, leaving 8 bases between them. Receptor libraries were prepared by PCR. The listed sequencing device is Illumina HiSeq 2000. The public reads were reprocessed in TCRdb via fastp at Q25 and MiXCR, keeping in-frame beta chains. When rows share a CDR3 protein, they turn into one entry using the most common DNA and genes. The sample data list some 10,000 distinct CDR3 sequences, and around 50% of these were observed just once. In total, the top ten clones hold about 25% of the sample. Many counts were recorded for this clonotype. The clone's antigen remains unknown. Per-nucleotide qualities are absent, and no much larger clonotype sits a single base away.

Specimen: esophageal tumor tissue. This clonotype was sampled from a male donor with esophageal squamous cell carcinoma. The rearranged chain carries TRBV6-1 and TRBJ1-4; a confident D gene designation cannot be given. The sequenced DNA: TGTGCCAGCAGTGAAGCTGTGGGGTCTAATGAAAAACTGTTTTTT. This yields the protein CASSEAVGSNEKLFF.